These 27 T cell receptor beta chains were all obtained from the same sample, sequenced in a study of monozygotic twins with inflammatory bowel disease. TCRdb derives one entry per CDR3 protein from the 5' RACE reads, leaving out DNA. This sample's table reports about 420,000 distinct CDR3 sequences. Sequences were obtained from blood. These receptor sequences come from a human donor with ulcerative colitis or Crohn's disease, or a healthy co-twin of an affected twin (not recorded which).

This chain links TRBV9 with TRBJ2-2. This CDR3 contains 16 residues. Germline values: CDR1 SGDLS, CDR2 YYNGEE. CDR3 loop: CASGAGLFSKTGELFF.

The rearrangement joins TRBV5-1 to TRBJ2-5; TCRdb selects TRBD2, and the lack of DNA leaves this call unchecked. The length of the CDR3 is 17 residues. CDR1 is SGHRS, CDR2 YFSETQ, per germline. The CDR3 is CASSSLAGRPLSETQYF.

The CDR3 here is CASSPSAVAQYF. The V and J genes are TRBV7-9 and TRBJ2-5; the D gene TCRdb calls, TRBD2, cannot be checked with no DNA. Per the germline V gene, CDR1 is SEHNR and CDR2 is FQNEAQ (reference sequence). This CDR3 contains 12 residues.

The gene calls are TRBV20-1 and TRBJ2-2. Looked up from germline, CDR1 is DFQATT and CDR2 is SNEGSKA (reference sequence). The CDR3 contains 13 residues. The CDR3 sequence is CSARMGLIGELFF.

This rearrangement joins TRBV5-1 to TRBJ2-4; TCRdb lists TRBD1, though no DNA is available to test this call. Per germline, CDR1 SGHRS and CDR2 YFSETQ. The CDR3 sequence is 16 residues long. The CDR3 loop reads CASRLVGTGRENIQYF. The variable domain in full, completed from reference TRBV5-1 and TRBJ2-4, reads KAGVTQTPRYLIKTRGQQVTLSCSPISGHRSVSWYQQTPGQGLQFLFEYFSETQRNKGNFPGRFSGRQFSNSRSEMNVSTLELGDSALYLCASRLVGTGRENIQYFGAGTRLSVL.

The CDR3 loop is CASSLVPASTIRPQHF. V and J are TRBV5-5 and TRBJ1-5. Germline CDR1 reads SGHKS; CDR2 reads YYEKEE (reference sequence). CDR3 length equals 16 residues.

The chain couples TRBV18 to TRBJ1-5. The CDR3 runs to 13 residues. The germline CDR1 and CDR2 sequences are KGHSH and LQKENI. The CDR3 loop is CASCAGSNQPQHF. The variable domain in full, completed from reference TRBV18 and TRBJ1-5, reads NAGVMQNPRHLVRRRGQEARLRCSPMKGHSHVYWYRQLPEEGLKFMVYLQKENIIDESGMPKERFSAEFPKEGPSILRIQQVVRGDSAAYFCASCAGSNQPQHFGDGTRLSIL.

The gene calls are TRBV20-1 and TRBJ1-5; TCRdb picks TRBD1, but there is no DNA to check that call. The length of the CDR3 is 14 residues. CDR1 is DFQATT, CDR2 SNEGSKA, per germline (reference sequence). The CDR3 loop reads CSASEDRGNQPQHF.

V gene TRBV6-1 combines with J gene TRBJ1-5; the TCRdb D gene call, TRBD1, has no DNA to confirm it. The CDR3 contains 16 residues. CDR1 MNHNS and CDR2 SASEGT come from the germline V gene. The CDR3 sequence is CASSKDLGVINQPQHF.

The chain joins TRBV7-2 to TRBJ2-2; TCRdb picks TRBD2, but there is no DNA to check that call. The CDR3 runs 12 residues. Germline CDR1 and CDR2: SGHTA and FQGNSA. The CDR3 is CASFGLTGELFF.

The chain carries TRBV5-1 and TRBJ2-4; lacking DNA, the TRBD1 call made by TCRdb goes unchecked. The germline V gene has CDR1 SGHRS and CDR2 YFSETQ. This CDR3 comprises 15 residues. This CDR3 is CASSLEGGAPDIQYF.

J is TRBJ1-5 and V is TRBV5-8. Germline CDR1 reads SGHTS; CDR2 reads YDEGEE. The CDR3 extends over 15 amino acids. The CDR3 sequence: CASSLEEAQNQPQHF.

The chain uses TRBV20-1 and TRBJ2-7; without DNA, the TCRdb call of TRBD1 cannot be checked. Germline V CDR1 and CDR2: DFQATT, SNEGSKA (reference sequence). This CDR3 is built from 14 residues. The CDR3 loop is CSADDRKLSYEQYF.

This chain joins TRBV7-2 and TRBJ2-7. The CDR3 is 12 amino acids. In germline, CDR1 is SGHTA, CDR2 FQGNSA. CDR3 sequence reads: CASSLGPDEQYF.

The V and J genes are TRBV25-1 and TRBJ2-7; TCRdb lists TRBD1, though no DNA is available to test this call. CDR1 MGHDK and CDR2 SYGVNS come from the germline V gene. This CDR3 is built from 16 residues. This CDR3 is CASSELGGQGTYEQYF.

This chain uses TRBV4-3 with TRBJ2-2; lacking DNA, the TRBD2 call made by TCRdb goes unchecked. Germline loops: CDR1 LGHNA, CDR2 YSLEER. This CDR3 has 16 amino acids. CDR3: CASSQDGGRNTGELFF.

This chain uses TRBV6-1 with TRBJ1-5; TCRdb's D call, TRBD1, is unchecked because there is no DNA. The CDR3 is 14 residues long. In germline, CDR1 is MNHNS, CDR2 SASEGT. CDR3 sequence: CASREQGRNQPQHF.

This chain uses TRBV7-2 with TRBJ2-3; lacking DNA, the TRBD2 call made by TCRdb goes unchecked. The CDR3 has 14 residues. Germline V gene lookup returns CDR1 SGHTA and CDR2 FQGNSA. CDR3 sequence reads: CASSRTSGWEAQYF.

The CDR3 loop is CSARPPRGLAVYEQYF. The V gene is TRBV20-1, the J gene TRBJ2-7; TCRdb outputs TRBD2, but without DNA this stays unchecked. Germline values: CDR1 DFQATT, CDR2 SNEGSKA (reference sequence). This CDR3 contains 16 residues.

The chain joins TRBV7-2 to TRBJ1-1. The CDR3 is 15 residues long. Looked up from germline, CDR1 is SGHTA and CDR2 is FQGNSA. CDR3 sequence: CASSLGGVLNTEAFF.

The V and J genes are TRBV19 and TRBJ2-6; as DNA is missing, the TRBD2 call by TCRdb cannot be tested. CDR1 is LNHDA, CDR2 SQIVND, per germline (reference sequence). The CDR3 loop spans 17 amino acids. The CDR3 loop is CASSITSGVPGANVLTF.

The chain recombines TRBV11-2 with TRBJ2-1; TCRdb's assignment of TRBD1 cannot be checked, as there is no DNA. Germline CDR1 is SGHAT and CDR2 is FQNNGV. The CDR3 covers 18 residues. The CDR3 region is CASSLIGRAGGSYNEQFF.

This chain connects TRBV2 to TRBJ2-7; TCRdb reports TRBD1, a call that lacks DNA to check it against. This CDR3 contains 12 residues. Germline assignment: CDR1 SNHLY and CDR2 FYNNEI. CDR3 sequence: CASTEQGMEQYF. The variable domain in full, with the rest retrieved from reference TRBV2 and TRBJ2-7, is EPEVTQTPSHQVTQMGQEVILRCVPISNHLYFYWYRQILGQKVEFLVSFYNNEISEKSEIFDDQFSVERPDGSNFTLKIRSTKLEDSAMYFCASTEQGMEQYFGPGTRLTVT.

This chain joins TRBV4-1 and TRBJ2-7; without DNA, the TCRdb call of TRBD1 cannot be checked. CDR3 size: 15 residues. Germline values: CDR1 MGHRA, CDR2 YSYEKL. Here the CDR3 reads CASKSDETGFYEQYF.

The chain joins TRBV5-5 to TRBJ1-3. Germline-derived CDR1 and CDR2 are SGHKS and YYEKEE (reference sequence). This CDR3 region has 14 residues. The CDR3 is CASSLEAWGNTIYF.

This chain uses TRBV14 with TRBJ2-3. From germline, CDR1 is SGHDN and CDR2 FVKESK. This CDR3 has 15 residues. The CDR3 spells CASSLRTTWADTQYF.

CDR3 amino acids: CASSLNTQGKAFF. This rearrangement joins TRBV5-1 to TRBJ1-1; absent DNA, TCRdb's TRBD1 call cannot be checked. The CDR3 is made up of 13 amino acids. Germline values: CDR1 SGHRS, CDR2 YFSETQ. The full variable domain, rest sourced from reference TRBV5-1 and TRBJ1-1, is KAGVTQTPRYLIKTRGQQVTLSCSPISGHRSVSWYQQTPGQGLQFLFEYFSETQRNKGNFPGRFSGRQFSNSRSEMNVSTLELGDSALYLCASSLNTQGKAFFGQGTRLTVV.